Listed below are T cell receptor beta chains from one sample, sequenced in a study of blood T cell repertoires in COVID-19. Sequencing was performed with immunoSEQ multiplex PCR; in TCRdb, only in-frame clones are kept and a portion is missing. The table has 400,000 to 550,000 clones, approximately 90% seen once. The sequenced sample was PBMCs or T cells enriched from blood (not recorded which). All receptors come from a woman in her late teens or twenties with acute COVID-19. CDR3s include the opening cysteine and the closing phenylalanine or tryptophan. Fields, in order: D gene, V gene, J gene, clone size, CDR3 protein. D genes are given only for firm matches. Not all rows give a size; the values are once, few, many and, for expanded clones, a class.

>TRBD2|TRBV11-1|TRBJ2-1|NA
CASSLAFQRGGREQFF
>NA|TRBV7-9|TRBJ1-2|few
CASSEQGSYGYTF
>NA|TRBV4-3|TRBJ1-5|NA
CATAPGLGNQPQHF
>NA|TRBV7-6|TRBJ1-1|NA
CASSLAVGESGTEAFF
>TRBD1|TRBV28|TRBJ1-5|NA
CASRAGQLSNQPQHF
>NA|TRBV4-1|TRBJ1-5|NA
CASSQDVGQGPHGQHF
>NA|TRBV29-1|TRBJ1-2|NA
CSVDGRGNDGYTF
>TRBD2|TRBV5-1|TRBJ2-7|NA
CASSYSQTSGGVRPHYEQYF
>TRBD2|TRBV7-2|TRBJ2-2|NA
CASSRGDTGELFF
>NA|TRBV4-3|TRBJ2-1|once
CASSQGGWTGPNEQFF
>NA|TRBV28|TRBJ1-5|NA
CASTLPGQPQHF
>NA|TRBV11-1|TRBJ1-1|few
CASSLPGPEAFF
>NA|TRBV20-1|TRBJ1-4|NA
CMVSRHEKLFF
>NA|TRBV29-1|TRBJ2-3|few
CSVRGASTDTQYF
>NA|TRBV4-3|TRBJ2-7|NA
CASSPTGQGLSSYEQYF
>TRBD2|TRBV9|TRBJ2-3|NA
CASSVKVRRGESTDTQYF
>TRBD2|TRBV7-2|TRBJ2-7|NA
CASSMTSGRYEQYF
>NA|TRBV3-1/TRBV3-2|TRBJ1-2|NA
CASSQDPGNYGYTF
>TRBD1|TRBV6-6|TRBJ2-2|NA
CASRAGTANTGELFF
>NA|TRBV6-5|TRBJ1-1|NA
CASRPSTGNDEAFF
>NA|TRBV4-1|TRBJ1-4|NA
CASSQDGRSNEKLFF
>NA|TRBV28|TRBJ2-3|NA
CASSTAGTQYF
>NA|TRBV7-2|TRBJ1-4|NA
CASSLGWGGNEKLFF
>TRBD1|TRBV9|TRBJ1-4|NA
CASSPSDRGNEKLFF
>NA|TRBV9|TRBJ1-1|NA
CASSVGRMNTEAFF
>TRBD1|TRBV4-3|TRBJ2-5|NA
CASSQEGTGVFQETQYF
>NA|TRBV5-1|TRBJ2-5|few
CASSLGSGAQETQYF
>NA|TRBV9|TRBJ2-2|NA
CASSAETGTGELFF
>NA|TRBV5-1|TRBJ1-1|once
CASRGESRMNTEAFF
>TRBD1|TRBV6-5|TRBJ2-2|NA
CASSVQGLAGELFF
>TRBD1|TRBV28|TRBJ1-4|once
CATGIPDRVEKLFF
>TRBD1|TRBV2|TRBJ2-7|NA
CASVIQGPYEQYF
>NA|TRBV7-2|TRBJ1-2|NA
CASRQFQGIYGYTF
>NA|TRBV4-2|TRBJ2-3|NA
CASSQDPGNPPTDTQYF
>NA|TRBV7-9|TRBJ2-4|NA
CASSPRGAKNIQYF
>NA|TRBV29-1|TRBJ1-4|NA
CSVRGGNEKLFF
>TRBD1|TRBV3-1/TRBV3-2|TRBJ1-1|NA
CASSHFDRVSEAFF
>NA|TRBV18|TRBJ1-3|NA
CASSPQSFSGNTIYF
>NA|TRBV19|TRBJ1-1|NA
CASSAGAGGNTEAFF
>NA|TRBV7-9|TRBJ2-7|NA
CASSLEDSFYEQYF